This TCR beta chain was recorded in a study of regulatory T cells in long-lasting Graves disease. Stated time point: newly diagnosed GD, antithyroid drugs for less than 3 months. Making the TCR library involved RNA that had been extracted from PBMCs. In building TCR beta libraries, iRepertoire HTBI primers were used together with Arm-PCR of CDR3 regions. TCRdb passed the multiplex PCR reads through MiXCR, listing each CDR3 protein once. The profile shows under 450,000 distinct CDR3 sequences, about 11% of them singletons. This clonotype was counted ten times or more. Another study also made use of these data, one on T cells in Graves' hyperthyroidism and ophthalmopathy. That study adds: Exclusion followed for patients with uncontrolled infection, other autoimmune disease, pregnancy or lactation. Using the HTBI primer set, a first-round RT-PCR was run on the TCR CDR3. Most thyroid-expanded clonotypes above 0.001 were also found in blood.

The specimen was peripheral blood mononuclear cells (PBMCs), collected at new diagnosis, from a patient treated with antithyroid drugs. The receptor was derived from a woman under 30 with Graves disease.

The CDR3: CASSSQVNGYTF. CDR3 nucleotides: TGTGCCAGCAGTTCTCAAGTAAACGGCTACACCTTC. J is TRBJ1-2 and V is TRBV12-3 or TRBV12-4; D remains ambiguous. CDR3 length: 12 residues. V was cut by 4 bases and J by 8 bases, with 11 bases left in between.